This TCR beta chain was sequenced during a study of blood T cell repertoires in COVID-19. As for the study in general: The United States, Italy and Spain were the sources of the acute and convalescent COVID-19 samples. From T cells, B-cell-depleted T cells, or PBMCs came the material, which was cDNA or gDNA.

Per the study methods: Amplification of reference gene primers was used by the study to estimate nucleated cell counts. The assay was immunoSEQ multiplex PCR, and TCRdb's table has in-frame clones only and misses some. V and J calls and clone size are copied from that table; D and trimming were computed from the DNA. The sample holds 250,000 to 300,000 clones; around 91% are singletons and the top ten take approximately 12%. J lost 5 bases, V lost 0 bases, and 1 base had no gene match. Germline assignment: CDR1 SGHRS and CDR2 YFSETQ. The CDR3 sequence is 14 residues long. The count of this clone is one.

The sequencing input was peripheral blood. This clonotype was sampled from a woman in her sixties or seventies with acute or convalescent COVID-19. This rearrangement joins TRBV5-1 to TRBJ2-2; 7 bases align to TRBD2. CDR3 in DNA: TGCGCCAGCAGCTTGGCCGGGGGGACCGGGGAGCTGTTTTTT. Translating gives CASSLAGGTGELFF.